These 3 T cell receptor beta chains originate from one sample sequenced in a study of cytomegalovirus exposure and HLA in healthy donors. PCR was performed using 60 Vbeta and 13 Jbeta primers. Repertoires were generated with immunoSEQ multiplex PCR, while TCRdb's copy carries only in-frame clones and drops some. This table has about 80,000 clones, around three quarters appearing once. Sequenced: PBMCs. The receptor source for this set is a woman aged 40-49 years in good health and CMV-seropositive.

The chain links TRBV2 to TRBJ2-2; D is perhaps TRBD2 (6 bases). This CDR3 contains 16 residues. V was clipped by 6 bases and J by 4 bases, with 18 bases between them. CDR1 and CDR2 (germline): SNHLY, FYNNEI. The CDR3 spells CASSEMGGAVTGELFF. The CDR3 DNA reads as TGTGCCAGCAGCGAAATGGGGGGTGCGGTCACCGGGGAGCTGTTTTTT.

CDR3 bases: TGTGCCAGCAGCAAGACAGGGTCGGCTAACTATGGCTACACCTTC. This codes for CASSKTGSANYGYTF. The chain is built from TRBV5-4 and TRBJ1-2; the match to TRBD1 covers 7 bases. This CDR3 has 15 residues. The trim removed 4 bases at V and 0 bases at J, leaving 6 bases unmatched. CDR1 and CDR2 (germline): SGHNT, YYREEE (reference sequence).

CDR3 sequence reads: CASSQVAARGGYTF. DNA for the CDR3: TGTGCCAGCAGCCAAGTAGCGGCCCGGGGGGGCTACACCTTC. J is TRBJ1-2 and V is TRBV14, with TRBD1 as a possible D gene (5 bases). V lost 1 base and J lost 8, with 14 bases in between. Germline assignment: CDR1 SGHDN and CDR2 FVKESK. The CDR3 is 14 residues long.